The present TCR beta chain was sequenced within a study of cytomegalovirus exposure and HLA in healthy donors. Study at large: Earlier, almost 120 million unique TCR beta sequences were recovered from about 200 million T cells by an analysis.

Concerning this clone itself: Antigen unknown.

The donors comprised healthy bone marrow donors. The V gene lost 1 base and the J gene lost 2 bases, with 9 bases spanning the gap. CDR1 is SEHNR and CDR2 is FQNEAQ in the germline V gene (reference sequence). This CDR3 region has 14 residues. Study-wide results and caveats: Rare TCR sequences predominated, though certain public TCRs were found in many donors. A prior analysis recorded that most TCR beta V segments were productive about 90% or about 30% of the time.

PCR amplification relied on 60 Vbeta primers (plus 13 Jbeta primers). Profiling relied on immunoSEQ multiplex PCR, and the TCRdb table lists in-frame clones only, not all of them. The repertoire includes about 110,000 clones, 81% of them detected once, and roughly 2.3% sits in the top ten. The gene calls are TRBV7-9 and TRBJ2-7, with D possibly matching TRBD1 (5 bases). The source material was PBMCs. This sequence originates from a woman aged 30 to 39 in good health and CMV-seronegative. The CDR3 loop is CASSLEQTAYEQYF. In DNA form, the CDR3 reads TGTGCCAGCAGCTTAGAACAGACAGCCTACGAGCAGTACTTC. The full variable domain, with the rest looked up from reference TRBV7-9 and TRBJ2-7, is DTGVSQNPRHKITKRGQNVTFRCDPISEHNRLYWYRQTLGQGPEFLTYFQNEAQLEKSRLLSDRFSAERPKGSFSTLEIQRTEQGDSAMYLCASSLEQTAYEQYFGPGTRLTVT.